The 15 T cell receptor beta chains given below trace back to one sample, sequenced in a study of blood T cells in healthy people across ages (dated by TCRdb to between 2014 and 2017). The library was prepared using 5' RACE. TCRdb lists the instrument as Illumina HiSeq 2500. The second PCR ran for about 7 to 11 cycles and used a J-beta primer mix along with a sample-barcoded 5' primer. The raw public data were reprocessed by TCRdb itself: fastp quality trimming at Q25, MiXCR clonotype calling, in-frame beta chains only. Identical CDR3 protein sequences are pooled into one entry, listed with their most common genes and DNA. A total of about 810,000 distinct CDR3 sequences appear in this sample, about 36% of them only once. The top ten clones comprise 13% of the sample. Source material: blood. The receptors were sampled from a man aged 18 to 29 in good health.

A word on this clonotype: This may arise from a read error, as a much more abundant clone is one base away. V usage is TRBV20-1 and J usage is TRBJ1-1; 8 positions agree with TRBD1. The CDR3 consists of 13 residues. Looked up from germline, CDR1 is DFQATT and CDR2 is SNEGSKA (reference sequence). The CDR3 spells CSAKTGGFTETFF. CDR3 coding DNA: TGCAGTGCCAAAACAGGGGGTTTCACTGAAACTTTCTTT.

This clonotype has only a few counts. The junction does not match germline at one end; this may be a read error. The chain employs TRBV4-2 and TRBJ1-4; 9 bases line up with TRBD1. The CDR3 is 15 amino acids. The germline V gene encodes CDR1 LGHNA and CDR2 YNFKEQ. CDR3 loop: CAGSQKDRGLEKLFF. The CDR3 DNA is TGTGCCGGCAGCCAAAAGGACAGGGGATTGGAAAAACTGTTTTTT.

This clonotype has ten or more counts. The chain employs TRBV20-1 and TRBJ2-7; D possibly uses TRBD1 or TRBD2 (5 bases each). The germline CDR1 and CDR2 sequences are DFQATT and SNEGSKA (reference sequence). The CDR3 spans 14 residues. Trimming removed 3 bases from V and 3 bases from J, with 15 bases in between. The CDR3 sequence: CSARVGDGNYEQYF. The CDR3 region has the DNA TGCAGTGCTAGGGTCGGGGACGGAAACTACGAGCAGTACTTC.

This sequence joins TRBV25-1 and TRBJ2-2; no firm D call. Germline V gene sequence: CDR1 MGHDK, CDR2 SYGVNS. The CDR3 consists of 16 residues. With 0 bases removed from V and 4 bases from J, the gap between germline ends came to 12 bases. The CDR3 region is CASSEYTLDVTGELFF. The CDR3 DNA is TGTGCCAGCAGTGAATATACCCTCGACGTCACCGGGGAGCTGTTTTTT.

The CDR3 DNA sequence: TGCGCCAGCAGACAGGACTCCAATGGGGTCAATGAGCAGTACTTC. It translates to CASRQDSNGVNEQYF. The rearrangement uses TRBV4-1 and TRBJ2-7, with D possibly being TRBD1 or TRBD2 (5 bases each). Trimming shortened V by 6 bases and J by 7 bases, and 22 bases separated the two germline ends. The germline V gene has CDR1 MGHRA and CDR2 YSYEKL. CDR3 size: 15 residues.

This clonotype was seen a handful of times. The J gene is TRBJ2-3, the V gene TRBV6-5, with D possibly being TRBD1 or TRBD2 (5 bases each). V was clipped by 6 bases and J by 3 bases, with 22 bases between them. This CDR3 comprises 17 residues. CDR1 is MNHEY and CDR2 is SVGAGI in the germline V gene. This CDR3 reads CASRNHGAYVRTDTQYF. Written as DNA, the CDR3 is TGTGCCAGCAGAAACCACGGGGCTTACGTAAGAACAGATACGCAGTATTTT.

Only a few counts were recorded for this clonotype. CDR3 in amino acids: CASSLDLLGGEQFF. CDR3 DNA: TGCGCCAGCAGCCTCGACCTGCTTGGAGGTGAGCAGTTCTTC. The chain links TRBV5-1 to TRBJ2-1, with D tentatively TRBD2 (5 bases). CDR1 is SGHRS and CDR2 is YFSETQ in the germline V gene. V lost 4 bases and J 9 bases, leaving 17 bases between the germline ends. This CDR3 has 14 amino acids.

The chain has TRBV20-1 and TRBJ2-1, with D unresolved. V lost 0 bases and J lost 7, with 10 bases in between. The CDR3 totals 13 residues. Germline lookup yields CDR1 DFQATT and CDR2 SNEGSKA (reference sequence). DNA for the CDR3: TGCAGTGCTAGAGATCGGCTTCTAAATGAGCAGTTCTTC. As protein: CSARDRLLNEQFF.

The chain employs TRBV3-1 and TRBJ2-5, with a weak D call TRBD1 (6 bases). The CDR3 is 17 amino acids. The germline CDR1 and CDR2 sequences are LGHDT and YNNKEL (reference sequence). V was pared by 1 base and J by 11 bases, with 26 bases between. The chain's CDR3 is CASSQGGHLSPYNEQYF. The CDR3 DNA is TGTGCCAGCAGCCAAGGGGGACACCTTAGCCCCTACAATGAGCAGTACTTC.

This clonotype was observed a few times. CDR3 coding DNA: TGTGCCAGCAGCTTAGTTGGCGGGGGGGCCCTGAATGAGCAGTTCTTC. This translates into CASSLVGGGALNEQFF. The chain uses TRBV11-2 and TRBJ2-1; TRBD2 aligns across 9 bases. CDR3 length: 16 amino acids. The germline V gene has CDR1 SGHAT and CDR2 FQNNGV. Trimming took 1 base from V and 7 from J; bases not matched to a gene: 8.

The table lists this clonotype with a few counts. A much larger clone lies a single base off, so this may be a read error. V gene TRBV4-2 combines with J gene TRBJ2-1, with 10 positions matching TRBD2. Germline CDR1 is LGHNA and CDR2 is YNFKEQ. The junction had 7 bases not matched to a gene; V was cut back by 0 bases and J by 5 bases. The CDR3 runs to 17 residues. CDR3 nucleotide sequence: TGTGCCAGCAGCCAAGATGCAGCTAGCGGGGGAAACAATGAGCAGTTCTTC. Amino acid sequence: CASSQDAASGGNNEQFF.

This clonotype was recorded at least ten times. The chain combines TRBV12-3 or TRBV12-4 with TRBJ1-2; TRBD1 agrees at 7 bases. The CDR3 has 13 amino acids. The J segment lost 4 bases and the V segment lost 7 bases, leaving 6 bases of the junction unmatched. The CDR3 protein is CASTITGAYGYTF. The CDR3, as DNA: TGTGCCAGCACAATCACAGGGGCCTATGGCTACACCTTC.

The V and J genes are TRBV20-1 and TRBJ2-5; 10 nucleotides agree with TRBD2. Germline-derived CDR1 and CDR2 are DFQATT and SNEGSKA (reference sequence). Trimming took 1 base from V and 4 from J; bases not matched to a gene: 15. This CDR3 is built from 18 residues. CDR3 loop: CSARGDRASGGRGETQYF. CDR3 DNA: TGCAGTGCTAGAGGGGACCGGGCTAGCGGGGGCCGGGGAGAGACCCAGTACTTC.

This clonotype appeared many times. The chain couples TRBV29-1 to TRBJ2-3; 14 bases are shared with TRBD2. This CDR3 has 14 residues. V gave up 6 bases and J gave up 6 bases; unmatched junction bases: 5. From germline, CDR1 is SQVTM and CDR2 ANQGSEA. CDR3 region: CSVGTSGGTDTQYF. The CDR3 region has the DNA TGCAGCGTAGGGACTAGCGGGGGAACGGATACGCAGTATTTT.

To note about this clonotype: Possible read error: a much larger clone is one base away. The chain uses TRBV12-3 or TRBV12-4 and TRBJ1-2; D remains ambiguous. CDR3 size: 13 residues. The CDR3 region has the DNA TGTGCCAGCAGTTCTGGTTCTAACTATGGCCACACCTTC. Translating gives CASSSGSNYGHTF.